The next 7 T cell receptor beta chains were all read from a single sample in a study of OX40 agonist ivuxolimab in advanced cancers. Generated by immunoSEQ multiplex PCR, the TCRdb table keeps only in-frame clones and is missing some. The sample records some 25,000 clones, 85% being singletons. Sample: CD4+ or CD8+ T cells sorted from blood, taken in a trial of the OX40 agonist ivuxolimab. These receptors all stem from an adult with an advanced solid tumor such as melanoma, head and neck, liver or kidney cancer.

The rearrangement uses TRBV5-4 and TRBJ2-7; D call uncertain. V dropped 3 bases and J dropped 6 bases, with 7 bases sitting between them. CDR1 SGHNT and CDR2 YYREEE come from the germline V gene (reference sequence). The length of the CDR3 is 11 residues. The CDR3 DNA follows: TGTGCCAGCAGCTCCGAACGCGAGCAGTACTTC. This codes for CASSSEREQYF.

V usage is TRBV19 and J usage is TRBJ2-1; D is undetermined. V was cut by 2 bases and J by 0 bases, with 8 bases left in between. This CDR3 contains 15 residues. Germline assignment: CDR1 LNHDA and CDR2 SQIVND (reference sequence). The CDR3 nucleotides are TGTGCCAGTAGTATAAGCGAAAACTCCTACAATGAGCAGTTCTTC. Translating gives CASSISENSYNEQFF.

This chain connects TRBV21-1 to TRBJ2-3; the table's D call, TRBD2, was not checked against the DNA. TRBV21-1 is assigned pseudogene status. The CDR3 sequence is 11 residues long. CDR3 nucleotide sequence: TGTGCCAGCAGCGCGCGGGGTCGGAAGTATTTT. Translating it yields CASSARGRKYF.

The rearrangement links TRBV28 to TRBJ1-1; 8 bases align to TRBD1. The CDR3 is made up of 14 amino acids. After removal of 7 bases from V and 8 bases from J, the junction contained 12 bases not matched to a gene. Looked up from germline, CDR1 is MDHEN and CDR2 is SYDVKM. The CDR3 reads CASTRTGSLLEAFF. The CDR3 bases are TGTGCCAGCACCAGGACAGGGAGTCTCCTGGAAGCTTTCTTT.

This sequence joins TRBV30 and TRBJ2-2; 7 nucleotides agree with TRBD1. The ends lost 4 bases at V and 6 bases at J; junction bases unmatched: 2. The CDR3 sequence is 12 residues long. Per germline, CDR1 GTSNPN and CDR2 SVGIG (reference sequence). CDR3 sequence (DNA): TGTGCCTGGAACAGGGGATCCGGGGAGCTGTTTTTT. This gives the protein CAWNRGSGELFF.

The V and J genes are TRBV10-3 and TRBJ1-1, with D possibly TRBD1 on 6 matching bases. Deletions cut 6 bases from V and 1 base from J, with 15 bases between. The CDR3 contains 15 residues. Germline CDR1 ENHRY, CDR2 SYGVKD. CDR3 in amino acids: CAIRGGEFGNTEAFF. The CDR3 coding sequence is TGTGCCATCAGGGGGGGCGAGTTTGGGAACACTGAAGCTTTCTTT.

The chain has TRBV2 and TRBJ1-2; possibly TRBD1 for D (5 bases). V lost 6 bases and J lost 0, with 14 bases in between. Germline CDR1 SNHLY, CDR2 FYNNEI. The CDR3 spans 15 residues. The CDR3 coding sequence is TGTGCCAGCAGACCCGGGGGTCTTGCTAACTATGGCTACACCTTC. It yields the protein CASRPGGLANYGYTF.